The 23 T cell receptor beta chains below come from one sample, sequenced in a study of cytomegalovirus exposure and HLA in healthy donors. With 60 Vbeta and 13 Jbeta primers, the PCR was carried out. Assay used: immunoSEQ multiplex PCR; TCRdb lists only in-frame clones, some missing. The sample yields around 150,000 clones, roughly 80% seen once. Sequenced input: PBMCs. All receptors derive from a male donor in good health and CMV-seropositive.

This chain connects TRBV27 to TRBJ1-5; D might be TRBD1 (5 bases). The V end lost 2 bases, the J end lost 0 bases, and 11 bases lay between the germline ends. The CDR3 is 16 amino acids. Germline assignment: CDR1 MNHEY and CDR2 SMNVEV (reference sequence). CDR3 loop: CASSLGGSYSNQPQHF. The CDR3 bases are TGTGCCAGCAGTTTAGGGGGGTCTTATAGCAATCAGCCCCAGCATTTT.

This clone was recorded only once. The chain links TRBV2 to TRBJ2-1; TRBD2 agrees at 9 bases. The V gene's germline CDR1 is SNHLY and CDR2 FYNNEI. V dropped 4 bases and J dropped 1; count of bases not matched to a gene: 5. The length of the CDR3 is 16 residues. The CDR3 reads CASSVPSGESYNEQFF. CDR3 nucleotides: TGTGCCAGCAGTGTTCCTAGCGGGGAATCCTACAATGAGCAGTTCTTC.

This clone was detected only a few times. The CDR3 bases are TGTGCCAGCAGTGGGTTACAGGGGGCGGATGGCTACACCTTC. Amino acid sequence: CASSGLQGADGYTF. The chain uses TRBV27 and TRBJ1-2, with 9 bases lining up with TRBD1. V was clipped by 5 bases and J by 6 bases; unmatched bases: 7. The CDR3 is made up of 14 amino acids. Germline V gene lookup returns CDR1 MNHEY and CDR2 SMNVEV (reference sequence).

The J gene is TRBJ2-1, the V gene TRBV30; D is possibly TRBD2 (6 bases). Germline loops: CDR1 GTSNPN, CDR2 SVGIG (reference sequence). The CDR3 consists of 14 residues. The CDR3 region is CALAAGWAYNEQFF. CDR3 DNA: TGTGCTCTGGCGGCGGGGTGGGCGTACAATGAGCAGTTCTTC.

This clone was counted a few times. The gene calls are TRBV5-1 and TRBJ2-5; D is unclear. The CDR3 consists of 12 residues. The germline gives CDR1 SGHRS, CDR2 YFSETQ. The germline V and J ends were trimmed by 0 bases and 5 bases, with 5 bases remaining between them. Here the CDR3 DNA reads TGCGCCAGCAGCTTGGGGAGTGAGACCCAGTACTTC. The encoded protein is CASSLGSETQYF.

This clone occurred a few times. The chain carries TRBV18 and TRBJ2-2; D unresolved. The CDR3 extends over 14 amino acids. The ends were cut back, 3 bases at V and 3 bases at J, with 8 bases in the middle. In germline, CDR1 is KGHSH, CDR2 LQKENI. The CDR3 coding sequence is TGTGCCAGCTCACCGGGCAGCTACACCGGGGAGCTGTTTTTT. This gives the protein CASSPGSYTGELFF.

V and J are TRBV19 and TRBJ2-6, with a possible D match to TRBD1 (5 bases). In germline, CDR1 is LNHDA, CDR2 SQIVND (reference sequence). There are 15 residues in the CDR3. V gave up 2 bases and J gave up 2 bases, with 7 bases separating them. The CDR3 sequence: CASSIIRAGANVLTF. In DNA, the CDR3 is TGTGCCAGTAGTATAATCAGGGCTGGGGCCAACGTCCTGACTTTC.

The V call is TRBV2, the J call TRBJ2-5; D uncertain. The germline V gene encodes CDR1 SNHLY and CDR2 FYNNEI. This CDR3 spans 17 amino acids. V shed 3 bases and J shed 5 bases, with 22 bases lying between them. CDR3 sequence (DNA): TGTGCCAGCAGTGAGAAAAACCCCGACCTCCGGCGGGAGACCCAGTACTTC. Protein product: CASSEKNPDLRRETQYF. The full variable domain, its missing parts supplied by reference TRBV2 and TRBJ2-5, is EPEVTQTPSHQVTQMGQEVILRCVPISNHLYFYWYRQILGQKVEFLVSFYNNEISEKSEIFDDQFSVERPDGSNFTLKIRSTKLEDSAMYFCASSEKNPDLRRETQYFGPGTRLLVL.

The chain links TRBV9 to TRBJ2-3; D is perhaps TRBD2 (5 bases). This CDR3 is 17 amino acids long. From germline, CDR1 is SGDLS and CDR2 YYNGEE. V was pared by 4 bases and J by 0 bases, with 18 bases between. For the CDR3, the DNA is TGTGCCAGCAGCAACTCCTCGAGGACTCTTAGCACAGATACGCAGTATTTT. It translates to CASSNSSRTLSTDTQYF.

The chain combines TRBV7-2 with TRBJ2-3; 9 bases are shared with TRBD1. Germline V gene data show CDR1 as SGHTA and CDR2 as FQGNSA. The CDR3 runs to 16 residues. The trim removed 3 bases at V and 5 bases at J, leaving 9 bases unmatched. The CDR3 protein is CASSFSPQGAGDTQYF. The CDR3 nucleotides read TGTGCCAGCAGCTTTTCACCACAGGGGGCCGGAGATACGCAGTATTTT.

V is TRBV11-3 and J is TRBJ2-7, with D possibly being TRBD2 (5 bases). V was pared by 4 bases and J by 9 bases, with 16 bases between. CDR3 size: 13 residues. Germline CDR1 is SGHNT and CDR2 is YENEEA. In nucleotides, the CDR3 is TGTGCCAGCAGCTCCGGGATAGCATCCGGGCAGTACTTC. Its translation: CASSSGIASGQYF. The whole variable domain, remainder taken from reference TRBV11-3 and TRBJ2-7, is EAGVVQSPRYKIIEKKQPVAFWCNPISGHNTLYWYLQNLGQGPELLIRYENEEAVDDSQLPKDRFSAERLKGVDSTLKIQPAELGDSAVYLCASSSGIASGQYFGPGTRLTVT.

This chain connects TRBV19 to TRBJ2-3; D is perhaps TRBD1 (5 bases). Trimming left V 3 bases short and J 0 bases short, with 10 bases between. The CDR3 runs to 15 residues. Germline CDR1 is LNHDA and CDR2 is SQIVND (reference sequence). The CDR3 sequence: CASSMGRISTDTQYF. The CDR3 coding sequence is TGTGCCAGTAGTATGGGGCGGATTAGCACAGATACGCAGTATTTT.

The CDR3 protein is CASSYPGLSSYEQYF. The CDR3 region has the DNA TGTGCCAGCAGTTACCCGGGACTGAGCTCCTACGAGCAGTACTTC. J is TRBJ2-7 and V is TRBV6-5, with D possibly matching TRBD2 (6 bases). V lost 2 bases to trimming and J lost 0 bases, with 11 bases between them. Germline V gives CDR1 MNHEY, CDR2 SVGAGI. The CDR3 runs 15 residues.

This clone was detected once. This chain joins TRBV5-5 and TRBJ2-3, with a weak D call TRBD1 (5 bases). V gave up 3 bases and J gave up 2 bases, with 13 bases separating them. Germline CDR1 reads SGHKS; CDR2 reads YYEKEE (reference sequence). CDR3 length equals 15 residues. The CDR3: CASSSIQGNTDTQYF. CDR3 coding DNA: TGTGCCAGCAGCTCGATCCAGGGAAACACAGATACGCAGTATTTT.

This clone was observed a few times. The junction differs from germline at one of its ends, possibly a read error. CDR3 in amino acids: CASSQGFGGANGLTF. CDR3 coding DNA: TGTGCCAGCAGCCAGGGGTTCGGTGGGGCCAACGGCCTGACTTTC. The chain employs TRBV27 and TRBJ2-6; tentative D call: TRBD1 (6 bases). The germline CDR1 and CDR2 sequences are MNHEY and SMNVEV (reference sequence). The CDR3 runs 15 residues.

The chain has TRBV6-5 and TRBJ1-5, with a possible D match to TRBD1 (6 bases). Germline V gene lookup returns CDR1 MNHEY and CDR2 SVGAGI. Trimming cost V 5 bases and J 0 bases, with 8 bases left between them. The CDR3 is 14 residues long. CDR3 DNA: TGTGCCAGCAGTCCGGGACATAGCAATCAGCCCCAGCATTTT. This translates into CASSPGHSNQPQHF.

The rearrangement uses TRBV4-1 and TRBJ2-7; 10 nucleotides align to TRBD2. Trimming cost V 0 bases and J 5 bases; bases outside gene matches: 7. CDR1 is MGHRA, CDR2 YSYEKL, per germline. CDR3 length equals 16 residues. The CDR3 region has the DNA TGCGCCAGCAGCCAAGATCCAGCGGGAGGGCCCCACGAGCAGTACTTC. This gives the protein CASSQDPAGGPHEQYF.

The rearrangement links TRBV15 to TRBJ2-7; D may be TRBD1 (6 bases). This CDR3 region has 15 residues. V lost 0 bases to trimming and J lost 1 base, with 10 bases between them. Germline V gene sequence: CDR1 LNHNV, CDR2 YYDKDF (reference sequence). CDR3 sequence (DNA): TGTGCCACCAGCAGAGAGTCAGGGGAGTCCTACGAGCAGTACTTC. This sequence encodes CATSRESGESYEQYF.

CDR3 sequence (DNA): TGTGCCAGCAGCCGGGACAACCAAGAGACCCAGTACTTC. Its protein is CASSRDNQETQYF. The chain recombines TRBV11-3 with TRBJ2-5, with D maybe TRBD1 (6 bases). The CDR3 is 13 amino acids. V lost 5 bases to trimming and J lost 0 bases, with 7 bases between them. CDR1 is SGHNT, CDR2 YENEEA, per germline.

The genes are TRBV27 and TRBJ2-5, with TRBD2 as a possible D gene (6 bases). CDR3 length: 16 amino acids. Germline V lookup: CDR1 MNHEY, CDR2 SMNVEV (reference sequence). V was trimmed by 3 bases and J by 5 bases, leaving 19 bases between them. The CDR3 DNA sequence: TGTGCCAGCAGTTTGTTGGGACTTCAGGTCGTGGAGACCCAGTACTTC. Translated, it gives CASSLLGLQVVETQYF.

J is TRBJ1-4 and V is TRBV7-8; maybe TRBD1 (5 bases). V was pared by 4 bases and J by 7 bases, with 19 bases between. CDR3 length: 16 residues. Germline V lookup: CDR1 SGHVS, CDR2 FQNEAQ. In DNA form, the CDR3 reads TGTGCCAGCAGCTCGGTTCCGACCGCCGGGGGTGAAAAACTGTTTTTT. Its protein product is CASSSVPTAGGEKLFF.

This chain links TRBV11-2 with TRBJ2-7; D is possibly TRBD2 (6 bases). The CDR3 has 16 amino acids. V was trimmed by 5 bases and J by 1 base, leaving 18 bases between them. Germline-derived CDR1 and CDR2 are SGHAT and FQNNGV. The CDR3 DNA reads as TGTGCCAGCAGCCAAGGGGCGGGGCTAGGATCCTACGAGCAGTACTTC. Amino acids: CASSQGAGLGSYEQYF. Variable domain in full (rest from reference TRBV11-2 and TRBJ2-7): EAGVAQSPRYKIIEKRQSVAFWCNPISGHATLYWYQQILGQGPKLLIQFQNNGVVDDSQLPKDRFSAERLKGVDSTLKIQPAKLEDSAVYLCASSQGAGLGSYEQYFGPGTRLTVT.

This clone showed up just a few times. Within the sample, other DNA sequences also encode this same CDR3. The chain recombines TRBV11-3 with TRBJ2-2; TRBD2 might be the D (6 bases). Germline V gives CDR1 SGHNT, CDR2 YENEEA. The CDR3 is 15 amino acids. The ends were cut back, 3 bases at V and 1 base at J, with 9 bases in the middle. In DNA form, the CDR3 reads TGTGCCAGCAGCTTTGGGCGGGGGAACACCGGGGAGCTGTTTTTT. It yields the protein CASSFGRGNTGELFF.